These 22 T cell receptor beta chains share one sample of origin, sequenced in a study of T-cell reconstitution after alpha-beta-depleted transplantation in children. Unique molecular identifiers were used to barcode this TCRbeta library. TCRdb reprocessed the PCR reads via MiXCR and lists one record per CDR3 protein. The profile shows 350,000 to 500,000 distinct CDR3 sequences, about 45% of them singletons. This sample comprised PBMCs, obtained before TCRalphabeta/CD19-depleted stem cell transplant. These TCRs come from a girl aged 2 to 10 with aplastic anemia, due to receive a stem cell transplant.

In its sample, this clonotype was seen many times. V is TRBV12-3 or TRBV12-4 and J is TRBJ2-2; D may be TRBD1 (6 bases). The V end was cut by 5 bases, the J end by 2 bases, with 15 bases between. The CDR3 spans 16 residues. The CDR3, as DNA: TGTGCCAGCAGTGAAGCCGGGACACCCAACACCGGGGAGCTGTTTTTT. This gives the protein CASSEAGTPNTGELFF.

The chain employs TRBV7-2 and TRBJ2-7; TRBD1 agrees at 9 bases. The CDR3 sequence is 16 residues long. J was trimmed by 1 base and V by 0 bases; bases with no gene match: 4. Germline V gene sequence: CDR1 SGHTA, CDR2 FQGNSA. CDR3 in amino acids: CASSLAGQGLSYEQYF. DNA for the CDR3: TGTGCCAGCAGCTTAGCGGGACAGGGTTTGTCCTACGAGCAGTACTTC.

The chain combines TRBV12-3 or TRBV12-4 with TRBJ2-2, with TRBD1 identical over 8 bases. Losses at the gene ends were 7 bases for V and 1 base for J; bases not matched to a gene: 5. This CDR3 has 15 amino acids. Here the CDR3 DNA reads TGTGCCAGCAAACCCGGGACAGGGAACACCGGGGAGCTGTTTTTT. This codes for CASKPGTGNTGELFF.

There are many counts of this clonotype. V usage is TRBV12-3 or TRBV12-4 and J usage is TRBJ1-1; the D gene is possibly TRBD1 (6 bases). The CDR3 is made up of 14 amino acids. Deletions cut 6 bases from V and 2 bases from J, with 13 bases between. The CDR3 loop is CASSPQGSNTEAFF. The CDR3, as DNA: TGTGCCAGCAGCCCCCAGGGGTCCAACACTGAAGCTTTCTTT.

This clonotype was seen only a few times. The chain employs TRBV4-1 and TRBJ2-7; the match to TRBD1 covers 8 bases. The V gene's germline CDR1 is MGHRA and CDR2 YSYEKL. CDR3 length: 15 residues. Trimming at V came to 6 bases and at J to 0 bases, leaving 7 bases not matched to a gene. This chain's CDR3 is CASRPTGGASYEQYF. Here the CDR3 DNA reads TGCGCCAGCAGGCCTACAGGGGGAGCCTCCTACGAGCAGTACTTC.

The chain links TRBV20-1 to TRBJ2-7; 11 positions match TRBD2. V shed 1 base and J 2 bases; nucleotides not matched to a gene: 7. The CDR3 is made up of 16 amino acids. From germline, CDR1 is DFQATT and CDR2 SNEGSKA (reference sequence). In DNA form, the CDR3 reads TGCAGTGCTAGAGTCCTGACTAGCGGGGTCACCTACGAGCAGTACTTC. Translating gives CSARVLTSGVTYEQYF.

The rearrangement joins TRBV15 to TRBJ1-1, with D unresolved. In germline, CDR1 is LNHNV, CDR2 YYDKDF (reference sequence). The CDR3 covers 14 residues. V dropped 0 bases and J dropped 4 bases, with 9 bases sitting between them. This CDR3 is CATSREARLTEAFF. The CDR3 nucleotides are TGTGCCACCAGCAGAGAGGCCAGACTCACTGAAGCTTTCTTT.

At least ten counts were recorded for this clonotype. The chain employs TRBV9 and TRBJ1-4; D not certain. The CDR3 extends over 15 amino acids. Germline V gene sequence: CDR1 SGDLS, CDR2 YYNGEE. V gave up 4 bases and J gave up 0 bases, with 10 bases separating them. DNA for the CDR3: TGTGCCAGCAGCACTACAGCTGCAACTAATGAAAAACTGTTTTTT. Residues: CASSTTAATNEKLFF.

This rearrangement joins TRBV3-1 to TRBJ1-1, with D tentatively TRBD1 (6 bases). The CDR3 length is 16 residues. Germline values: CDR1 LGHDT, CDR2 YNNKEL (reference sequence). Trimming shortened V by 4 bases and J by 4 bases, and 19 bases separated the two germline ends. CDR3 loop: CASSPTPRGGGTEAFF. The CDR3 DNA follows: TGTGCCAGCAGCCCTACACCCAGGGGCGGGGGCACTGAAGCTTTCTTT.

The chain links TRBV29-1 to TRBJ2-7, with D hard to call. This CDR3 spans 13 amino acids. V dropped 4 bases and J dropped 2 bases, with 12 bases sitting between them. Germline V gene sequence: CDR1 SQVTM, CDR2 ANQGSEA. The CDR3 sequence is CSVVPILAYEQYF. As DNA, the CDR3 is TGCAGCGTTGTACCTATTCTGGCCTACGAGCAGTACTTC.

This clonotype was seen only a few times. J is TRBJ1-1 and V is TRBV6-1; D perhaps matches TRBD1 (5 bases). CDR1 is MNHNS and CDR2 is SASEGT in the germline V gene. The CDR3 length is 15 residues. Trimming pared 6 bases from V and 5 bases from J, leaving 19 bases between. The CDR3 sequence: CASSLGVFSGTEAFF. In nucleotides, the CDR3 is TGTGCCAGCAGCTTGGGGGTGTTTTCCGGGACTGAAGCTTTCTTT.

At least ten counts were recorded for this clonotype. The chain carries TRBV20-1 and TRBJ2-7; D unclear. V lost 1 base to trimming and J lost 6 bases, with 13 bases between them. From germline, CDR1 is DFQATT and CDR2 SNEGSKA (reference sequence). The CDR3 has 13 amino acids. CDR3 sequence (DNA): TGCAGTGCTAGAGGCCTAGGAGTAATCGAGCAGTACTTC. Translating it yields CSARGLGVIEQYF.

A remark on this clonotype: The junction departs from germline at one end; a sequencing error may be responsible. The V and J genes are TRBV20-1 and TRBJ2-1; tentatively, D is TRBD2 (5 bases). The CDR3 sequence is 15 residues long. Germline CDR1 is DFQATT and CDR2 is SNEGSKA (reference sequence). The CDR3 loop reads CGAKRSDSVYNEQFF. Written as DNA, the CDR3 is TGCGGTGCCAAGCGCTCGGACTCCGTCTACAATGAGCAGTTCTTC.

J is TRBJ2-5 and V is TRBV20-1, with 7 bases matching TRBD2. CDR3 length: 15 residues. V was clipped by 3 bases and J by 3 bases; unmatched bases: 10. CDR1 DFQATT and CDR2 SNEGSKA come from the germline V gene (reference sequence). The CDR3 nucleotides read TGCAGTGCTAGTGCGGGTAGCGGGCAAAAAGAGACCCAGTACTTC. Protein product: CSASAGSGQKETQYF.

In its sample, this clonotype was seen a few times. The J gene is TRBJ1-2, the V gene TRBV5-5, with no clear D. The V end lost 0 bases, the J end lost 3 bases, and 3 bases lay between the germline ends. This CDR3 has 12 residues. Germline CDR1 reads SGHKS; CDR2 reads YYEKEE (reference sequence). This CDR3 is CASSLGDYGYTF. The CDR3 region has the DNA TGTGCCAGCAGCTTGGGGGACTATGGCTACACCTTC.

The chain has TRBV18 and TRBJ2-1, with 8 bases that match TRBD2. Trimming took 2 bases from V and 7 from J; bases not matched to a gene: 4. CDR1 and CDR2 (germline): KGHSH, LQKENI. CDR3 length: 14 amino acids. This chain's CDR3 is CASSPAGGRNEQFF. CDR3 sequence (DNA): TGTGCCAGCTCACCAGCGGGAGGCCGTAATGAGCAGTTCTTC.

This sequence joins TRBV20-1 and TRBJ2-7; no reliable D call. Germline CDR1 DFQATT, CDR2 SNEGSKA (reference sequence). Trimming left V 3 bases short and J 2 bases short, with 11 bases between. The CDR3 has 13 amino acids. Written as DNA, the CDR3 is TGCAGTGCTAGTCTGCAGGCCCCCTACGAGCAGTACTTC. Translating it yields CSASLQAPYEQYF.

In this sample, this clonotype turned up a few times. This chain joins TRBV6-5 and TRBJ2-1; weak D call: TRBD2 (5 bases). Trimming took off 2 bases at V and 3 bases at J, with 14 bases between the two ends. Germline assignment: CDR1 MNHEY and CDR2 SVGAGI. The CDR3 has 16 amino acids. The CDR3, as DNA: TGTGCCAGCAGTTACAGGGCGGGCGGTTACTACAATGAGCAGTTCTTC. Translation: CASSYRAGGYYNEQFF.

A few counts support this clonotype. This chain's CDR3 is CASSQGWSREQYF. The CDR3 nucleotides are TGTGCCAGCAGCCAAGGATGGTCTAGAGAGCAGTACTTC. This chain uses TRBV3-1 with TRBJ2-7; D not certain. Trimming cost V 1 base and J 7 bases, with 11 bases left between them. Looked up from germline, CDR1 is LGHDT and CDR2 is YNNKEL (reference sequence). This CDR3 region has 13 residues.

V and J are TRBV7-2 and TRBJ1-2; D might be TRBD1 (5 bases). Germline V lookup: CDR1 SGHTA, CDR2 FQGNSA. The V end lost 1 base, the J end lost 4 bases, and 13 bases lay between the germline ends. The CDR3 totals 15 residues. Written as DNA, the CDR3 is TGTGCCAGCAGCTTAGGAGGTCGACAGTCCTATGGCTACACCTTC. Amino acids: CASSLGGRQSYGYTF.

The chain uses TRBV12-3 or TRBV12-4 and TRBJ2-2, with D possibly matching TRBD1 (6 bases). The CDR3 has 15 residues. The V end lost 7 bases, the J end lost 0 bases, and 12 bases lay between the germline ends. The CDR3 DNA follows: TGTGCCAGCACAGAAGGACAGCCGAACACCGGGGAGCTGTTTTTT. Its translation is CASTEGQPNTGELFF.

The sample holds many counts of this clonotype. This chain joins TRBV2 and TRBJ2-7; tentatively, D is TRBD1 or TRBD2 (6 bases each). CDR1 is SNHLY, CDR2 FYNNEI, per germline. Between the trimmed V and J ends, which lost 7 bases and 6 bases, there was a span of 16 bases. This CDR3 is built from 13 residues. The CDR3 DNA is TGTGCCAGCATTCGTCGGGGGCTGGGCGAGCAGTACTTC. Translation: CASIRRGLGEQYF. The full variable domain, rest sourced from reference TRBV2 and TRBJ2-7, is EPEVTQTPSHQVTQMGQEVILRCVPISNHLYFYWYRQILGQKVEFLVSFYNNEISEKSEIFDDQFSVERPDGSNFTLKIRSTKLEDSAMYFCASIRRGLGEQYFGPGTRLTVT.